Listed here are 3 T cell receptor beta chains from one sample, sequenced in a study of regulatory T cells in long-lasting Graves disease (dated by TCRdb to the early 2020s). Explained via the paper, the time point label denotes: newly diagnosed GD, antithyroid drugs for less than 3 months. For both TCR sequencing and RNA sequencing, RNA was extracted from PBMCs using TRIzol. Libraries were made using multiplex PCR. TCRdb records Illumina HiSeq 4000 as the sequencer. TCR beta libraries were built with iRepertoire HTBI primers and Arm-PCR amplification of CDR3 regions. Starting from the raw public reads, TCRdb applied fastp trimming at Q25, assembled clones with MiXCR and retained in-frame beta chains. Entries are consolidated by CDR3 protein sequence, retaining the most common genes and DNA. Present in this sample are about 540,000 distinct CDR3 sequences, approximately 13% of which were seen just once. Roughly 9.7% of the sample lies in the top ten.

These data were also filed under a second study, of T cells in Graves' hyperthyroidism and ophthalmopathy.

The input for sequencing was peripheral blood mononuclear cells (PBMCs), taken at new diagnosis, from a patient treated with antithyroid drugs. The receptors were gathered from a man aged 25 to 40 with Graves disease. Donor details come from another sample of the same person, matched by shared clones.

There are a few counts of this clonotype. The genes are TRBV20-1 and TRBJ2-3; weak D call: TRBD2 (5 bases). Germline V gene sequence: CDR1 DFQATT, CDR2 SNEGSKA (reference sequence). CDR3 length equals 13 residues. V dropped 6 bases and J dropped 3 bases, with 13 bases sitting between them. The CDR3 loop is CSAEVRFTDTQYF. CDR3 coding DNA: TGCAGTGCGGAGGTCAGGTTTACAGATACGCAGTATTTT.

This clonotype was seen ten or more times. This chain connects TRBV3-1 to TRBJ2-5, with D unclear. The CDR3 extends over 14 amino acids. Germline V CDR1 and CDR2: LGHDT, YNNKEL (reference sequence). V shed 2 bases and J shed 4 bases, with 11 bases lying between them. CDR3 DNA sequence: TGTGCCAGCAGCCAAACAAACTGGGCAGAGACCCAGTACTTC. Its protein product is CASSQTNWAETQYF.

This clonotype was counted at least ten times. The chain recombines TRBV29-1 with TRBJ2-7; the D is unclear. Between the trimmed V and J ends, which lost 7 bases and 0 bases, there was a span of 16 bases. This CDR3 is built from 14 residues. Germline V lookup: CDR1 SQVTM, CDR2 ANQGSEA. The CDR3 reads CSAKGIAASYEQYF. The CDR3 DNA is TGCAGCGCAAAAGGGATTGCGGCCTCCTACGAGCAGTACTTC.